This is a list of T cell receptor beta chains from one sample in a study of early T cells in non-severe SARS-CoV-2 infection. Via MiXCR, TCRdb re-called the 5' RACE reads, giving one row per CDR3 protein. Here the sample spans tens of thousands of distinct CDR3 sequences, around 6% being singletons. The sample comprised whole blood. The receptors originated from an adult who was a healthcare worker with PCR-confirmed SARS-CoV-2 infection or an uninfected control (not recorded which). The conserved cysteine and the conserved F or W are not part of the CDR3 here. Clone size appears in some rows only: once, few, many, or a class for an expanded clone.

clone_size	v_call	j_call	cdr3_aa
many	TRBV7-2	TRBJ2-5	ASSSRTSGTQY
many	TRBV12-3/TRBV12-4	TRBJ2-2	ASSPGTDYTGELF
many	TRBV6-2/TRBV6-3	TRBJ1-1	ASRTRITTNTEAF
many	TRBV3-1	TRBJ2-1	ASSQDSSTWRKGKMNEQF
many	TRBV7-2	TRBJ2-5	ASSPRQGQETQY
many	TRBV29-1	TRBJ1-1	SVAYGGNTEAF
many	TRBV11-3	TRBJ2-1	ASSFDGAINNEQF
few	TRBV5-1	TRBJ2-7	ASGPSRLAGVSYEQY
many	TRBV18	TRBJ1-1	ASSPTFARTEAF
many	TRBV29-1	TRBJ1-1	SVRHRGLNTEAF
many	TRBV27	TRBJ2-3	ASSLRAGRFADTQY
few	TRBV7-7	TRBJ2-6	ASSRGQSVSGANVLT
many	TRBV7-2	TRBJ2-2	ASRENRGARTGELF
medium-sized	TRBV10-2	TRBJ1-5	ASSESPGNSNQPQH
-	TRBV4-3	TRBJ1-1	APYLSTEAF
medium-sized	TRBV29-1	TRBJ2-4	SVEGGENIQY
many	TRBV25-1	TRBJ2-7	ASSLKDEQY
many	TRBV7-9	TRBJ2-7	ASSAGEEQY
many	TRBV19	TRBJ2-4	ASTVGGGLELQY
many	TRBV7-6	TRBJ1-4	ASSATAGTAFNEKLF
many	TRBV5-1	TRBJ2-7	ASSRDSLSYEQY
many	TRBV3-1	TRBJ2-7	ASSRREVSSYEQY
many	TRBV5-1	TRBJ2-2	ASSLEGPLGELF
many	TRBV19	TRBJ1-5	ASTFVGQFRGNQPQH
many	TRBV29-1	TRBJ2-1	SVEGLDEYNNEQF
many	TRBV7-2	TRBJ1-1	ASSLLRGRLNTEAF
many	TRBV4-1	TRBJ2-7	ASSPLETEYEQY
many	TRBV5-5	TRBJ1-5	ASSFRQGGQPQH
many	TRBV20-1	TRBJ2-7	SARVSYEQY
many	TRBV7-3	TRBJ2-5	ASSRTGKETQY
once	TRBV30	TRBJ2-1	AWSVREDEQF
few	TRBV5-1	TRBJ2-3	ASSLLAWTEGTDTQY
many	TRBV6-2/TRBV6-3	TRBJ1-2	ASSYLTGPVGYT
many	TRBV5-5	TRBJ2-1	ASRPHLAGDPDEQF
-	TRBV12-3/TRBV12-4	TRBJ2-2	ASSPDPPGELF
many	TRBV12-3/TRBV12-4	TRBJ1-5	ASTSGGQPQH
many	TRBV7-2	TRBJ2-1	ASSLLGAEQF
-	TRBV6-1	TRBJ2-5	ASSEAGVETQY
-	TRBV6-6	TRBJ2-5	ASTPRDPWTQY
many	TRBV9	TRBJ1-1	ASSVGPRAVNTEAF
many	TRBV4-2	TRBJ2-7	ASSRPEGSYEQY
many	TRBV7-9	TRBJ2-3	ASSFAGADTQY
many	TRBV11-2	TRBJ1-2	ASSFGTAPNYGYT
-	TRBV30	TRBJ1-3	AWRRTGAGNTIY
-	TRBV6-5	TRBJ1-3	ASSYSTGAGNTIY
many	TRBV6-2/TRBV6-3	TRBJ2-5	ATDPSGGPRETQY
many	TRBV3-1	TRBJ2-5	ASSHSGETQY
many	TRBV20-1	TRBJ2-7	SARESLFLREQY
many	TRBV6-6	TRBJ2-7	ASSYSGDSYEQY
many	TRBV7-6	TRBJ2-1	ASSSSYGGGLGNEQF
-	TRBV5-1	TRBJ2-7	ASAPEAGGTYEQY